This passage covers 30 T cell receptor beta chains from one sample sequenced in a study of control samples from healthy donors and cancer patients. Clones were sequenced by immunoSEQ multiplex PCR, and TCRdb holds only the in-frame ones, with some missing. This sample yields 190,000 or so clones, of which approximately 92% are seen a single time; roughly 1.5% belongs to the top ten. Sequencing used blood. Source of these receptors: a man aged 18 to 29 in good health.

The chain combines TRBV7-9 with TRBJ1-3; a possible D gene is TRBD1 (5 bases). This CDR3 has 15 residues. Per the germline V gene, CDR1 is SEHNR and CDR2 is FQNEAQ (reference sequence). The V and J ends lost 5 bases and 2 bases respectively, with 13 bases between them. This CDR3 reads CASSPTEFAGNTIYF. DNA for the CDR3: TGTGCCAGCAGCCCGACAGAATTTGCTGGAAACACCATATATTTT.

The chain employs TRBV14 and TRBJ1-1; no firm D call. From germline, CDR1 is SGHDN and CDR2 FVKESK. The V end was cut by 4 bases, the J end by 6 bases, with 9 bases between. The CDR3 loop spans 12 amino acids. The DNA for the CDR3 is TGTGCCAGCAGCCGACATCTATCTGAAGCTTTCTTT. Its protein is CASSRHLSEAFF.

In this sample, this clone turned up once. The rearrangement links TRBV3-1 (or the pseudogene TRBV3-2) to TRBJ1-4; 8 positions agree with TRBD1. The J segment lost 8 bases and the V segment lost 5 bases, leaving 10 bases of the junction unmatched. Germline CDR1 is LGHDT and CDR2 is YNNKEL (reference sequence). The CDR3 loop spans 15 amino acids. Here the CDR3 reads CASSSPGGLGEKLFF. For the CDR3, the DNA is TGTGCCAGCAGCTCCCCAGGGGGCCTGGGGGAAAAACTGTTTTTT.

The chain has TRBV12-3 or TRBV12-4 and TRBJ2-3, with D unclear. The CDR3 extends over 10 amino acids. V dropped 10 bases and J dropped 9 bases, with 11 bases sitting between them. The CDR3 nucleotides are TGTGCCACCGCAGGCGGAACGCAGTATTTT. Encoded protein: CATAGGTQYF.

V gene TRBV10-2 combines with J gene TRBJ2-3; 10 bases map to TRBD1. Trimming cost V 6 bases and J 3 bases; bases outside gene matches: 3. Germline V gene sequence: CDR1 WSHSY, CDR2 SAAADI. This CDR3 is 14 amino acids long. The CDR3 spells CASSGTGDTDTQYF. Here the CDR3 DNA reads TGCGCCAGCAGCGGGACAGGGGATACAGATACGCAGTATTTT.

The V and J genes are TRBV5-1 and TRBJ2-1; possible D gene TRBD1, 5 bases. V was trimmed by 4 bases and J by 9 bases, leaving 14 bases between them. Germline values: CDR1 SGHRS, CDR2 YFSETQ. The CDR3 contains 13 residues. CDR3 DNA sequence: TGCGCCAGCAGCGACGGACAAGCTAGTGAGCAGTTCTTC. Its protein is CASSDGQASEQFF. Filled out from reference TRBV5-1 and TRBJ2-1, the complete variable domain reads KAGVTQTPRYLIKTRGQQVTLSCSPISGHRSVSWYQQTPGQGLQFLFEYFSETQRNKGNFPGRFSGRQFSNSRSEMNVSTLELGDSALYLCASSDGQASEQFFGPGTRLTVL.

This rearrangement joins TRBV6-1 to TRBJ2-7; D uncertain. The CDR3 is 14 amino acids. Trimming removed 2 bases from V and 2 bases from J, with 10 bases in between. The germline V gene encodes CDR1 MNHNS and CDR2 SASEGT. The CDR3 DNA reads as TGTGCCAGCAGTGAAAATCTGTATACCTACGAGCAGTACTTC. Its protein product is CASSENLYTYEQYF.

The chain recombines TRBV6-5 with TRBJ1-3; 7 nucleotides align to TRBD1. The CDR3 totals 15 residues. The germline gives CDR1 MNHEY, CDR2 SVGAGI. V was pared by 6 bases and J by 0 bases, with 5 bases of the junction left unmatched. The CDR3 DNA is TGTGCCAGCAGCCTGGACAGGAGCTCTGGAAACACCATATATTTT. Amino acid sequence: CASSLDRSSGNTIYF.

Remarks on this clone: The junction does not match germline at one end; this may be a read error. The rearrangement joins TRBV4-1 to TRBJ1-2, with D perhaps matching TRBD1 (5 bases). The V gene's germline CDR1 is MGHRA and CDR2 YSYEKL. The CDR3 extends over 15 amino acids. CDR3 in amino acids: CASSQGTPMASARVF. In DNA, the CDR3 is TGCGCCAGCAGCCAAGGGACACCTATGGCTAGCGCGCGGGTCTTC.

V gene TRBV9 combines with J gene TRBJ1-4, with D hard to call. The V gene lost 0 bases and the J gene lost 4 bases, with 7 bases spanning the gap. There are 14 residues in the CDR3. Germline V gene data show CDR1 as SGDLS and CDR2 as YYNGEE. The CDR3 DNA sequence: TGTGCCAGCAGCGTAGCTGGGCATAATGAAAAACTGTTTTTT. This gives the protein CASSVAGHNEKLFF.

The chain uses TRBV10-2 and TRBJ2-7; D gene uncertain. Trimming removed 3 bases at V and 0 bases at J, with 3 bases between. The V gene's germline CDR1 is WSHSY and CDR2 SAAADI. The CDR3 covers 12 residues. For the CDR3, the DNA is TGCGCCAGCAGTGACAACTCCTACGAGCAGTACTTC. Its protein is CASSDNSYEQYF.

This chain joins TRBV1 and TRBJ1-5; the D call of TRBD1 is as the table states it, not checked on the DNA. TRBV1 is assigned pseudogene status. The CDR3 covers 16 residues. The CDR3 DNA reads as TGCACCAGCAGCCATCCTAACGGGACAAGCAATCAGCCCCAGCATTTT. Translating gives CTSSHPNGTSNQPQHF.

The chain carries TRBV24-1 and TRBJ2-3; maybe TRBD1 (5 bases). This CDR3 is 19 amino acids long. Germline lookup yields CDR1 KGHDR and CDR2 SFDVKD. V lost 6 bases, J lost 4 bases, and 28 bases lay in between. For the CDR3, the DNA is TGTGCCACCAGTTCCAGTGGGGCAGGGTCATTGATAAGCGCAGATACGCAGTATTTT. Protein sequence: CATSSSGAGSLISADTQYF.

This clone has a single count. The rearrangement links TRBV6-5 to TRBJ2-7; 10 positions match TRBD2. V lost 4 bases and J lost 3; bases outside the gene matches: 3. CDR1 is MNHEY, CDR2 SVGAGI, per germline. There are 14 residues in the CDR3. DNA of the CDR3: TGTGCCAGCAGTTTAGCGGGGGGCCTCTACGAGCAGTACTTC. It codes for CASSLAGGLYEQYF.

This clone was observed a single time. The chain links TRBV5-1 to TRBJ2-7; perhaps TRBD1 as D (6 bases). Trimming left V 0 bases short and J 5 bases short, with 12 bases between. CDR1 and CDR2 from the germline V gene are SGHRS and YFSETQ. This CDR3 region has 14 residues. CDR3 DNA sequence: TGCGCCAGCAGCTTGGGAGGGACACTTCACGAGCAGTACTTC. Residues: CASSLGGTLHEQYF.

The chain recombines TRBV14 with TRBJ1-1, with D unresolved. CDR3 length: 14 amino acids. The V gene lost 4 bases and the J gene lost 3 bases, with 12 bases spanning the gap. In germline, CDR1 is SGHDN, CDR2 FVKESK. CDR3 nucleotides: TGTGCCAGCAGCCGGACCCCGCGGGACACTGAAGCTTTCTTT. Encoded protein: CASSRTPRDTEAFF.

This clone has only a few counts. The chain employs TRBV4-1 and TRBJ2-7; weak D call: TRBD2 (5 bases). Germline assignment: CDR1 MGHRA and CDR2 YSYEKL. The V and J ends lost 1 base and 6 bases respectively, with 16 bases between them. This CDR3 is 15 amino acids long. The CDR3 DNA reads TGCGCCAGCAGCCAAGTGGTAGGACTTTCCGGCGAGCAGTACTTC. This sequence encodes CASSQVVGLSGEQYF.

The chain has TRBV24-1 and TRBJ2-2, with 10 bases aligning to TRBD1. Germline lookup yields CDR1 KGHDR and CDR2 SFDVKD. V shed 2 bases, J shed 5 bases, and the junction held 1 base outside the gene matches. The CDR3 covers 15 residues. CDR3 sequence (DNA): TGTGCCACCAGTGATTCGGGACAGGGGACCGGGGAGCTGTTTTTT. Protein: CATSDSGQGTGELFF.

The V and J genes are TRBV2 and TRBJ2-3; D is uncertain. Trimming took 6 bases from V and 3 from J, leaving 7 bases between them. Looked up from germline, CDR1 is SNHLY and CDR2 is FYNNEI. The CDR3 is 12 residues long. CDR3 DNA: TGTGCCAGCAGCACCGAAACAGATACGCAGTATTTT. It translates to CASSTETDTQYF. Complete variable domain (other parts from reference TRBV2 and TRBJ2-3): EPEVTQTPSHQVTQMGQEVILRCVPISNHLYFYWYRQILGQKVEFLVSFYNNEISEKSEIFDDQFSVERPDGSNFTLKIRSTKLEDSAMYFCASSTETDTQYFGPGTRLTVL.

The V gene is TRBV27, the J gene TRBJ2-7; the match to TRBD1 covers 7 bases. CDR1 and CDR2 (germline): MNHEY, SMNVEV (reference sequence). The CDR3 spans 14 residues. The junction had 2 bases not matched to a gene; V was cut back by 0 bases and J by 3 bases. This CDR3 reads CASSLSPGGYEQYF. CDR3 DNA sequence: TGTGCCAGCAGTTTATCACCAGGGGGCTACGAGCAGTACTTC.

V is TRBV13 and J is TRBJ1-1; unclear D gene. Trimming left V 8 bases short and J 7 bases short, with 14 bases between. Germline V gene lookup returns CDR1 PRHDT and CDR2 FYEKMQ (reference sequence). The CDR3 is 12 residues long. CDR3 sequence reads: CASSPVMGEAFF. The CDR3 region has the DNA TGTGCCAGCTCGCCGGTAATGGGTGAAGCTTTCTTT.

As for this clone: Sequence at one end of the junction differs from germline and may be a read error. This chain connects TRBV10-1 to TRBJ2-3; 9 bases agree with TRBD2. Germline lookup yields CDR1 WNHNN and CDR2 SYGVQD (reference sequence). This CDR3 contains 13 residues. The CDR3, as DNA: TGCGCCAGCAGTGAGGGGAGCGGGGGGTTCTCGGATTTT. Protein product: CASSEGSGGFSDF.

The chain combines TRBV18 with TRBJ1-1, with TRBD1 matching 7 bases. The junction had 17 bases not matched to a gene; V was cut back by 3 bases and J by 1 base. CDR1 and CDR2 from the germline V gene are KGHSH and LQKENI. The CDR3 spans 19 residues. The CDR3 DNA follows: TGTGCCAGCTCACCTACAGGGGTTACGGGGTGGATATCGAACACTGAAGCTTTCTTT. Translation gives CASSPTGVTGWISNTEAFF. Full variable domain (rest looked up from reference TRBV18 and TRBJ1-1): NAGVMQNPRHLVRRRGQEARLRCSPMKGHSHVYWYRQLPEEGLKFMVYLQKENIIDESGMPKERFSAEFPKEGPSILRIQQVVRGDSAAYFCASSPTGVTGWISNTEAFFGQGTRLTVV.

The chain combines TRBV6-5 with TRBJ1-2, with D uncertain. The CDR3 extends over 14 amino acids. CDR1 is MNHEY, CDR2 SVGAGI, per germline. The V end lost 2 bases, the J end lost 2 bases, and 9 bases lay between the germline ends. The CDR3 nucleotides read TGTGCCAGCAGTTACGCCCCGGAAAACTATGGCTACACCTTC. Translation: CASSYAPENYGYTF.

The chain is built from TRBV12-5 and TRBJ2-3; 9 nucleotides align to TRBD2. The CDR3 runs to 17 residues. The J segment lost 0 bases and the V segment lost 6 bases, leaving 10 bases of the junction unmatched. Germline-derived CDR1 and CDR2 are LGHNT and FRNRAP. CDR3 protein: CASGPAGGQISTDTQYF. The CDR3 bases are TGTGCTAGTGGCCCGGCGGGGGGGCAGATTAGCACAGATACGCAGTATTTT.

The chain joins TRBV5-6 to TRBJ2-5; perhaps TRBD1 as D (6 bases). The CDR3 has 16 residues. Trimming removed 4 bases from V and 3 bases from J, with 19 bases in between. The germline CDR1 and CDR2 sequences are SGHDT and YYEEEE. CDR3 DNA sequence: TGTGCCAGCAGCCCAGGCAGGGACATAAAAAAAGAGACCCAGTACTTC. This codes for CASSPGRDIKKETQYF.

The chain uses TRBV10-3 and TRBJ1-1, with 7 bases identical to TRBD1. CDR1 and CDR2 (germline): ENHRY, SYGVKD. V was clipped by 8 bases and J by 5 bases; unmatched bases: 5. CDR3 size: 12 residues. The CDR3 bases are TGTGCCATCCGAGGGGGCGATACTGAAGCTTTCTTT. It codes for CAIRGGDTEAFF.

In its sample, this clone was seen a few times. V gene TRBV30 combines with J gene TRBJ2-7; D is perhaps TRBD1 or TRBD2 (6 bases each). Germline-derived CDR1 and CDR2 are GTSNPN and SVGIG (reference sequence). This CDR3 is 13 amino acids long. V shed 7 bases and J shed 5 bases, with 18 bases lying between them. The CDR3 sequence is CAFSAGQINEQYF. In nucleotides, the CDR3 is TGTGCCTTCTCGGCGGGACAAATAAACGAGCAGTACTTC.

The rearrangement joins TRBV7-2 to TRBJ2-7; a weak D match, TRBD2 (6 bases). The germline CDR1 and CDR2 sequences are SGHTA and FQGNSA. This CDR3 region has 15 residues. V was trimmed by 4 bases and J by 2 bases, leaving 15 bases between them. CDR3 DNA: TGTGCCAGCAGCTACCTGGCGGGACCCCCCTACGAGCAGTACTTC. Protein: CASSYLAGPPYEQYF.

J is TRBJ2-2 and V is TRBV6-5, with D unclear. Trimming removed 6 bases at V and 4 bases at J, with 15 bases between. CDR3 size: 15 residues. The germline gives CDR1 MNHEY, CDR2 SVGAGI. CDR3 nucleotide sequence: TGTGCCAGCAGAGGAGATCCGGGCACCACCGGGGAGCTGTTTTTT. This gives the protein CASRGDPGTTGELFF.